The following is a T cell receptor (beta chain) sequence with its context. The antigen remains unidentified. The record originates from a study of T cell responses to AZD1222 COVID-19 vaccine. V was trimmed by 1 base and J by 6 bases, leaving 10 bases between them. The germline V gene encodes CDR1 SGHTA and CDR2 FQGNSA. This CDR3 comprises 13 residues. Study-wide results and limits: Reports say nearly half of spike-specific TCRs go after unmutated variant regions. The donor cohort was predominantly white British with a female majority, and clonal diversity may have been underestimated. There were vaccine-associated CD4 TCRs across spike, dominant at 160-218 and 743-854.

The data were produced by immunoSEQ multiplex PCR, yet TCRdb's version contains in-frame clones alone and is incomplete. Of about 160,000 clones detected, approximately 90% appear once; the ten largest clones hold about 4.4%. This TCR derives from an adult in good health. V usage is TRBV7-2 and J usage is TRBJ2-7; D ambiguous. The specimen comprised peripheral blood, sampled on day 0 of AZD1222 vaccination. DNA for the CDR3: TGTGCCAGCAGCTTAGAAGGTTCGAGCGAGCAGTACTTC. Its protein product is CASSLEGSSEQYF.